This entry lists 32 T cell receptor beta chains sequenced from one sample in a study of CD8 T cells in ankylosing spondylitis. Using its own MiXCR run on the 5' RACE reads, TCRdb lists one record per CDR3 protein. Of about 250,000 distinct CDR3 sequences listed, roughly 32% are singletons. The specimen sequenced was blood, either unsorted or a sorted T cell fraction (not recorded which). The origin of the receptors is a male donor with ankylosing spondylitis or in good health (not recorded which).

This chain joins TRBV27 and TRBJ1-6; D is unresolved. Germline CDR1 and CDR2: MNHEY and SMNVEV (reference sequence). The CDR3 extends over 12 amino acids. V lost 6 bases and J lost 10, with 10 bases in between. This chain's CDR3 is CASRESGSPLHF. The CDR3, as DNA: TGTGCCAGCAGAGAGAGTGGGTCACCCCTCCACTTT.

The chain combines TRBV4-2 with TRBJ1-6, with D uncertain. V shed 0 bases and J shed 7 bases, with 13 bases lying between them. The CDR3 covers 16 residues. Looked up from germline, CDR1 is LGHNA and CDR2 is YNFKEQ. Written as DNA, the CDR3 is TGTGCCAGCAGCCAAGAGCCTGGATTTGGAAATTCACCCCTCCACTTT. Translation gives CASSQEPGFGNSPLHF.

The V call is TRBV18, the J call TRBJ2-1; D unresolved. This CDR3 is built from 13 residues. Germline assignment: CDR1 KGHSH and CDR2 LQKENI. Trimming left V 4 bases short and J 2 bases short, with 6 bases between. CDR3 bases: TGTGCCAGCTCACGTACTCCCTACAATGAGCAGTTCTTC. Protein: CASSRTPYNEQFF.

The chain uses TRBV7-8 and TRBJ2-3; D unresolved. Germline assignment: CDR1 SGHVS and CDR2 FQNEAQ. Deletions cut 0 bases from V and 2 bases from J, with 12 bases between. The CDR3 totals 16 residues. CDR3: CASSLAQSHLTDTQYF. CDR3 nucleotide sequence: TGTGCCAGCAGCTTAGCGCAAAGCCATCTCACAGATACGCAGTATTTT.

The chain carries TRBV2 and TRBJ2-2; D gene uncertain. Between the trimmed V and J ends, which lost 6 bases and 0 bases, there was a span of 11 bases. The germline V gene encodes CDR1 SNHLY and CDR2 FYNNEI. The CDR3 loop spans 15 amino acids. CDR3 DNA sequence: TGTGCCAGCAGAACCGACCGTGCGAACACCGGGGAGCTGTTTTTT. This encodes CASRTDRANTGELFF.

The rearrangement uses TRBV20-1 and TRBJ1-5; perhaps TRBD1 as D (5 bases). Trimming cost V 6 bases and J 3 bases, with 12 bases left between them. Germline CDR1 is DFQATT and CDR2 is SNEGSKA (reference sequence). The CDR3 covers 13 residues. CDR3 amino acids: CSATDSPNQPQHF. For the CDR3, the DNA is TGCAGTGCAACCGACAGTCCCAATCAGCCCCAGCATTTT.

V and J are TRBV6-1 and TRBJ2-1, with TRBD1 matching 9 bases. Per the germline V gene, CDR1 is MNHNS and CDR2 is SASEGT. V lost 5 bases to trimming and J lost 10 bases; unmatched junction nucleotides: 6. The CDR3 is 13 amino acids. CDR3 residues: CASSQDRGSEQFF. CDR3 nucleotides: TGTGCCAGCAGTCAGGACAGGGGTTCGGAGCAGTTCTTC.

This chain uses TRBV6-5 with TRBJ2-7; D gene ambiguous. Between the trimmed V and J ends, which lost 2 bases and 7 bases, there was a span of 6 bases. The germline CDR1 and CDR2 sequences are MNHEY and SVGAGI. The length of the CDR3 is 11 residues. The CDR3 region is CASSYRQEQYF. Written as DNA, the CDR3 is TGTGCCAGCAGTTACCGGCAGGAGCAGTACTTC.

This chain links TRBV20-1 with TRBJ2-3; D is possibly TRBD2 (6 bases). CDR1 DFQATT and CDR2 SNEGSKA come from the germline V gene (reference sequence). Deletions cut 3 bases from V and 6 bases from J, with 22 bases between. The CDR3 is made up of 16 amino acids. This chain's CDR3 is CSASGAGSGSGDTQYF. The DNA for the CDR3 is TGCAGTGCTAGCGGCGCGGGTAGCGGTTCAGGGGATACGCAGTATTTT.

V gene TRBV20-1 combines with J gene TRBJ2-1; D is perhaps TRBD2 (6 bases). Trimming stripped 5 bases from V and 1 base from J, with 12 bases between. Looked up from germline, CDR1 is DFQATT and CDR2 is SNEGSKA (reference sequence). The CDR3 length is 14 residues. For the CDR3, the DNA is TGCAGTGCTCCCTGGGCGGGGTCCTACAATGAGCAGTTCTTC. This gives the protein CSAPWAGSYNEQFF.

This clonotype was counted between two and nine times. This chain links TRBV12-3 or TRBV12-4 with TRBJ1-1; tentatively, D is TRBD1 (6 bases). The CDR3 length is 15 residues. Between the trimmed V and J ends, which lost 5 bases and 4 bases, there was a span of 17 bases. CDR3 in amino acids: CASSPDTGWSTEAFF. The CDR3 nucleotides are TGTGCCAGCAGTCCTGATACAGGGTGGAGCACTGAAGCTTTCTTT.

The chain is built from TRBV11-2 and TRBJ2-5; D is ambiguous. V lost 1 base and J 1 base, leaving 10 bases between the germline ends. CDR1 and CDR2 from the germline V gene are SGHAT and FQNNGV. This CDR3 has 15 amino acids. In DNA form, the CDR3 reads TGTGCCAGCAGCTTAGTTTTCCGCAGCCAAGAGACCCAGTACTTC. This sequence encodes CASSLVFRSQETQYF.

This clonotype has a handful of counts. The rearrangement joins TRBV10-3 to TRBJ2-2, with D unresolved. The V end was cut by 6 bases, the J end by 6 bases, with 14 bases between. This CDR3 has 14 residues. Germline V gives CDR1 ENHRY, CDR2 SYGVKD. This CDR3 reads CAIRETDLSGELFF. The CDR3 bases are TGTGCCATCAGGGAAACGGACCTGTCCGGGGAGCTGTTTTTT.

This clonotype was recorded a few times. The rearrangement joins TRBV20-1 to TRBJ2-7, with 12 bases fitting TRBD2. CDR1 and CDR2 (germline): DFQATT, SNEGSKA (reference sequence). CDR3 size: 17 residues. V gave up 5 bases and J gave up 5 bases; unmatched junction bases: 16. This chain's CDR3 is CSAPNMLAGGVRDEQYF. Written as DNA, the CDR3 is TGCAGTGCTCCAAACATGCTAGCGGGGGGGGTAAGGGACGAGCAGTACTTC.

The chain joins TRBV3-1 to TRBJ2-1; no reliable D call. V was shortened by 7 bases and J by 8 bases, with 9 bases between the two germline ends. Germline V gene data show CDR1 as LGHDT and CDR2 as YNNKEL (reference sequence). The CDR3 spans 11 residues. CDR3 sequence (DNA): TGTGCCAGCACCCGGCGCGATGAGCAGTTCTTC. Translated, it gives CASTRRDEQFF.

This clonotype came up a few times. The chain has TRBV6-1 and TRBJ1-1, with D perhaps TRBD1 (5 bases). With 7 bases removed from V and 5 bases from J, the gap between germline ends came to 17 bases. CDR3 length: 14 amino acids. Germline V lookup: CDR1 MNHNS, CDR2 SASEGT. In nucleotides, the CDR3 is TGTGCCAGCAAACGGGTACGGGGGAAGACTGAAGCTTTCTTT. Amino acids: CASKRVRGKTEAFF.

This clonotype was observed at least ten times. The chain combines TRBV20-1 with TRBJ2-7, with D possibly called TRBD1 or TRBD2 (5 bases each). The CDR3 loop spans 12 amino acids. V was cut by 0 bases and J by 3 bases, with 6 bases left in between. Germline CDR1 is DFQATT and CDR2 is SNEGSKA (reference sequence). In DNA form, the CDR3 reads TGCAGTGCTAGAGAGGGGGTCTACGAGCAGTACTTC. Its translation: CSAREGVYEQYF.

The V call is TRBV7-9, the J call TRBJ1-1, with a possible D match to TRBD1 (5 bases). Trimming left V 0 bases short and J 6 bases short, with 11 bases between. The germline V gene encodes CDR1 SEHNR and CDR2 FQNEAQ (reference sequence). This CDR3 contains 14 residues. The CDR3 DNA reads TGTGCCAGCAGCTTAGCTCTCGTGGGGGCTGAAGCTTTCTTT. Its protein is CASSLALVGAEAFF.

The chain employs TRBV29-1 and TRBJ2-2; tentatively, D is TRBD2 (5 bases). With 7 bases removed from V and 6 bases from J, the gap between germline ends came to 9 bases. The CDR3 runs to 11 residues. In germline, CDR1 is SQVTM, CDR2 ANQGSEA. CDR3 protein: CSGLRAGELFF. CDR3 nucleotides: TGCAGCGGGCTGAGGGCCGGGGAGCTGTTTTTT.

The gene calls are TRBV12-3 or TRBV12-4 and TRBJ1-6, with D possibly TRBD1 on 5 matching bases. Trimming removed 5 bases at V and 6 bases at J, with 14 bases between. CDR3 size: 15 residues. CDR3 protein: CASSNRGFGNSPLHF. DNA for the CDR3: TGTGCCAGCAGTAACCGGGGGTTCGGTAATTCACCCCTCCACTTT.

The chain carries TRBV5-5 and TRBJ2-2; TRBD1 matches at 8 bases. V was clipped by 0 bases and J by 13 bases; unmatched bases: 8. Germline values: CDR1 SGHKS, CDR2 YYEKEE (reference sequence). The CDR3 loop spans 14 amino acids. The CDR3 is CASSLGSTGVRLFF. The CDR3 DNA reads TGTGCCAGCAGCTTGGGGTCGACAGGGGTTCGGCTGTTTTTT.

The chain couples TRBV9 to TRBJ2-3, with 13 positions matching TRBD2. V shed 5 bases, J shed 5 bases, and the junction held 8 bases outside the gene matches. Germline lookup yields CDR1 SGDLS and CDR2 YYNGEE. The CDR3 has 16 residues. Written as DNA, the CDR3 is TGTGCCAGCAGGAGACTAGCGGGGGGCCTGGGAGATACGCAGTATTTT. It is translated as CASRRLAGGLGDTQYF.

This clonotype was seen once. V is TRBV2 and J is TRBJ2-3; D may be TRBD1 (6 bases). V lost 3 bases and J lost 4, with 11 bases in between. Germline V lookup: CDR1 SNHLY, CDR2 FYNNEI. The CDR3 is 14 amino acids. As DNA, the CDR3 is TGTGCCAGCAGTGAGGGCAGGGGTTCAGATACGCAGTATTTT. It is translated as CASSEGRGSDTQYF. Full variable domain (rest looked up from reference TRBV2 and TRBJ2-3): EPEVTQTPSHQVTQMGQEVILRCVPISNHLYFYWYRQILGQKVEFLVSFYNNEISEKSEIFDDQFSVERPDGSNFTLKIRSTKLEDSAMYFCASSEGRGSDTQYFGPGTRLTVL.

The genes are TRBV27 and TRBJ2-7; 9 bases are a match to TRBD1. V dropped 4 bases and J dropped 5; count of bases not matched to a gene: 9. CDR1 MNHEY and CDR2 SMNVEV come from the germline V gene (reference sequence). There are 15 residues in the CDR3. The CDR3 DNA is TGTGCCAGCAGTTCCCCGACAGGGGGAAGAGACGAGCAGTACTTC. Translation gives CASSSPTGGRDEQYF.

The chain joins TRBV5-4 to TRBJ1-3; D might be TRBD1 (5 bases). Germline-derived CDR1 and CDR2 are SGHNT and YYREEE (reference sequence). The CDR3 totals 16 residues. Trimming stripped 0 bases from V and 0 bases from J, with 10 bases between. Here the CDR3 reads CASSLGQPFSGNTIYF. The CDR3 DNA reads TGTGCCAGCAGCTTGGGACAGCCATTCTCTGGAAACACCATATATTTT.

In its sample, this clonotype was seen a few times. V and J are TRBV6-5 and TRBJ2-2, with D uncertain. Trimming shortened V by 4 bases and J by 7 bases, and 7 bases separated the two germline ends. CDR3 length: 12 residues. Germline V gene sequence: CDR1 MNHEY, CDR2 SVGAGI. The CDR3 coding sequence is TGTGCCAGCAGTTCCATAAACGGGGAGCTGTTTTTT. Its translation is CASSSINGELFF.

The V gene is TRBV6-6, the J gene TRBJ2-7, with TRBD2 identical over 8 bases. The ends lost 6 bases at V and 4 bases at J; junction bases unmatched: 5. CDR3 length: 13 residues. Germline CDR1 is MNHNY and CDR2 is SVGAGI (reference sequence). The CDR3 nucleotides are TGTGCCAGCAGGTCTAGCGGGTGGTACGAGCAGTACTTC. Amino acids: CASRSSGWYEQYF.

The CDR3 nucleotides read TGTGCCAGCAGTTCGAGGACGGCCCCACAATGGGGTGGCTACACCTTC. Its protein product is CASSSRTAPQWGGYTF. The chain couples TRBV12-3 or TRBV12-4 to TRBJ1-2; D gene unclear. The CDR3 loop spans 16 amino acids. Trimming left V 4 bases short and J 7 bases short, with 22 bases between.

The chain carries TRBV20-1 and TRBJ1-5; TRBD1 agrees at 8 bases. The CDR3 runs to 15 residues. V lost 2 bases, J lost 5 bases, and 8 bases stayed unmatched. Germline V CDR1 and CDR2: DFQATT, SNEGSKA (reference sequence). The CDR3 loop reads CSARSGQGRDQPQHF. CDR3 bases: TGCAGTGCTAGATCTGGACAGGGTAGGGATCAGCCCCAGCATTTT.

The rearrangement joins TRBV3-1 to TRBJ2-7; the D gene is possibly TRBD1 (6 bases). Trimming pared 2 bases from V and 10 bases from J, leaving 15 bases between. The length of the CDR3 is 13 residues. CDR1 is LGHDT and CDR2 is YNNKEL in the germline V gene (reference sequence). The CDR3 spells CASSQLHRVGQYF. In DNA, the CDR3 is TGTGCCAGCAGCCAACTCCACAGGGTCGGCCAGTACTTC.

The CDR3 DNA follows: TGCGCCAGCAGCCAAGGTAGACAGGGATATGGCTACACCTTC. Its translation: CASSQGRQGYGYTF. This sequence joins TRBV4-1 and TRBJ1-2; TRBD1 matches at 7 bases. Germline CDR1 reads MGHRA; CDR2 reads YSYEKL. V was pared by 1 base and J by 5 bases, with 4 bases of the junction left unmatched. This CDR3 has 14 residues.

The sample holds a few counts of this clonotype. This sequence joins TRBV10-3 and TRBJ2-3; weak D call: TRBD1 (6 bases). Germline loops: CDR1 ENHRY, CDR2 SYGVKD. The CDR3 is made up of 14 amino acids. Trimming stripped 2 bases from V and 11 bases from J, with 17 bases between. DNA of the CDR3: TGTGCCATCAGTGAGGTGGCAGGGGCGGAAGGGCAGTATTTT. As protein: CAISEVAGAEGQYF.